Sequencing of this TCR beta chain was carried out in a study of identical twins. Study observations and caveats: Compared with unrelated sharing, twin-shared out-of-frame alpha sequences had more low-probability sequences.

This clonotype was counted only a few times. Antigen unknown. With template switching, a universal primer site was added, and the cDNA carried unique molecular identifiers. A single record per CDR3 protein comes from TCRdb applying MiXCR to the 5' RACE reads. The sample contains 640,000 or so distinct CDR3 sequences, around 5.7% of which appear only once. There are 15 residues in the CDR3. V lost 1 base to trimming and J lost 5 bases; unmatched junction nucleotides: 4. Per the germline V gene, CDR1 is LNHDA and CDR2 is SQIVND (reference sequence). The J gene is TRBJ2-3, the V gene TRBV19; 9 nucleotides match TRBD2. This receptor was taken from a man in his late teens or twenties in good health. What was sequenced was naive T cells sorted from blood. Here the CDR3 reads CASSIGGRAIDTQYF. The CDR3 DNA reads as TGTGCCAGTAGTATAGGCGGGAGGGCCATAGATACGCAGTATTTT.